Listed below are T cell receptor beta chains from one sample, sequenced in a study of blood T cell repertoires in COVID-19. Libraries were prepared by immunoSEQ multiplex PCR; TCRdb keeps only in-frame clonotypes and omits some of them. This table holds over 350,000 clones, about 83% found once. Sequenced input: PBMCs or T cells enriched from blood (not recorded which). The source is a woman between 50 and 59 years old who had recovered from COVID-19. CDR3s include the opening cysteine and the closing phenylalanine or tryptophan. A D gene is named only where the DNA matches it firmly. For some rows the clone size is stated as once, few or many, or as a class when expanded; others skip it.

J gene,V gene,D gene,clone size,CDR3 DNA,CDR3 protein
TRBJ1-5,TRBV28,-,-,TGTGCCAGCCAGACCCTCGGGCAGCCCCAGCATTTT,CASQTLGQPQHF
TRBJ1-5,TRBV19,TRBD1,-,TGTGCCAGTAGTATGGGACAGGCAAGCAATCAGCCCCAGCATTTT,CASSMGQASNQPQHF
TRBJ2-3,TRBV30,TRBD1,-,TGTGCCTGGAGTCATACAGGGGTCAGTACAGATACGCAGTATTTT,CAWSHTGVSTDTQYF
TRBJ1-3,TRBV11-2,TRBD1,-,TGTGCCAGCAGCCGACCATTACAGGGGCGGTACGGAAACACCATATATTTT,CASSRPLQGRYGNTIYF
TRBJ2-2,TRBV13,TRBD1,once,TGTGCCAGCAGACCTTCCGGACAGGGGGCGATCGGGGAGCTGTTTTTT,CASRPSGQGAIGELFF
TRBJ2-3,TRBV5-1,-,-,TGCGCCAGCAGCTTGGGGGGGGACCGCACAGATACGCAGTATTTT,CASSLGGDRTDTQYF
TRBJ1-1,TRBV2,TRBD1,-,TGTGCCGGCCAACCCCCGGACAGGGGAAGGACTGAAGCTTTCTTT,CAGQPPDRGRTEAFF
TRBJ2-3,TRBV15,TRBD2,-,TGTGCCACCAGCAGAGATAAGAGCGGGGGGGCGGGGGATACGCAGTATTTT,CATSRDKSGGAGDTQYF
TRBJ1-3,TRBV5-1,TRBD1,-,TGCGCCAGCAGCATGGGACAGGGCAACTCTGGAAACACCATATATTTT,CASSMGQGNSGNTIYF
TRBJ1-2,TRBV29-1,TRBD1,many,TGCAGCGTTGAAAGGGGGCGCAGTGGTCATGGCTACACCTTC,CSVERGRSGHGYTF
TRBJ1-1,TRBV30,-,-,TGTGCCTGGAGGCCCACACAGAACACTGAAGCTTTCTTT,CAWRPTQNTEAFF
TRBJ1-1,TRBV7-3,TRBD1,-,TGTGCCAGCAGCACCGGACAGGGAGACACTGAAGCTTTCTTT,CASSTGQGDTEAFF
TRBJ1-1,TRBV3-1/TRBV3-2,TRBD1,-,TGTGCCAGCAGCCGAGCCGGGACAGGGGGCTCAGCTTTCTTT,CASSRAGTGGSAFF
TRBJ2-5,TRBV5-8,TRBD1,-,TGTGCCAGCAATCCGGGACAGGGGATAGAGACCCAGTACTTC,CASNPGQGIETQYF
TRBJ2-7,TRBV30,TRBD1,-,TGTGCCTGGGGTTCAGGGACAGGGGCCTACGAGCAGTACTTC,CAWGSGTGAYEQYF
TRBJ2-7,TRBV15,TRBD1,-,TGTGCCACCAGCAGAGGGGACAGGCCCAACGAGCAGTACTTC,CATSRGDRPNEQYF
TRBJ2-3,TRBV19,-,-,TGTGCCAGTAGTATTACCTTACCAAGGGGCAATACGCAGTATTTT,CASSITLPRGNTQYF
TRBJ2-3,TRBV2,-,-,TGTGCCAGCGTAGATTACGGGACTCCCACAGATACGCAGTATTTT,CASVDYGTPTDTQYF
TRBJ1-5,TRBV4-3,-,-,TGCGCCAGCAGCCAAGATCGGCGGGGAGACCAGCCCCAGCATTTT,CASSQDRRGDQPQHF
TRBJ1-3,TRBV2,TRBD1,few,TGTGCCAGCAGGGGGACAGGGACTGGAAACACCATATATTTT,CASRGTGTGNTIYF
TRBJ1-2,TRBV24-1,TRBD1,once,TGTGCCACCAGTGATCAGGACAGGGGGGGAAATGGCTACACCTTC,CATSDQDRGGNGYTF
TRBJ1-1,TRBV5-1,TRBD1,-,TGCGCCAGCAGCTTGGCCTTTGGGACAGGGGATGTGACGAACACTGAAGCTTTCTTT,CASSLAFGTGDVTNTEAFF
TRBJ2-1,TRBV18,TRBD2,-,TGTGCCAGCTCACCACTAGCGGGCCCCGGTGAGCAGTTCTTC,CASSPLAGPGEQFF
TRBJ2-7,TRBV12-3/TRBV12-4,-,-,TGTGCCAGCAGTTTCCGTCAGTTCTACGAGCAGTACTTC,CASSFRQFYEQYF
TRBJ1-2,TRBV11-2,TRBD1,-,TGTGCCAGCAGCGCGCTCCGGGACAGGGTTATCCATGGCTACACCTTC,CASSALRDRVIHGYTF
TRBJ1-6,TRBV9,-,few,TGTGCCAGCAGCCGTCCTTCAGAGGGCACCCTCCACTTT,CASSRPSEGTLHF
TRBJ1-3,TRBV12-5,-,-,TGTGCTAGTGGTTTGGTACTTGGAGGGGAGGACACCATATATTTT,CASGLVLGGEDTIYF
TRBJ1-5,TRBV28,-,-,TGTGCCAGCAGAAAGGGGTCCGTGCAGCCCCAGCATTTT,CASRKGSVQPQHF
TRBJ2-1,TRBV5-5,-,-,TGTGCCAGCAGCGGATCAAGGGGCAATGAGCAGTTCTTC,CASSGSRGNEQFF
TRBJ1-2,TRBV28,-,-,TGTGCCAGCAGTTATCTGGGCCACTATGGCTACACCTTC,CASSYLGHYGYTF
TRBJ1-2,TRBV5-4,-,-,TGTGCCAGCAGCTTGGGATTGGGGAGCCCTAACTATGGCTACACCTTC,CASSLGLGSPNYGYTF
TRBJ1-1,TRBV28,-,-,TGTGCCAGCAGTCCCAGGGGAATGAACACTGAAGCTTTCTTT,CASSPRGMNTEAFF
TRBJ2-3,TRBV7-9,-,-,TGTGCCAGCAGCTCGCGCCAGGGCACAGATACGCAGTATTTT,CASSSRQGTDTQYF
TRBJ2-7,TRBV14,TRBD2,-,TGTGCCAGCAGCCAAGATTTGCGGGGGGGCGACGAGCAGTACTTC,CASSQDLRGGDEQYF
TRBJ2-7,TRBV6-6,-,-,TGTGCCAGCAGTTACGTGGGGGGAGGGGGCTCCTACGAGCAGTACTTC,CASSYVGGGGSYEQYF
TRBJ1-2,TRBV27,TRBD1,-,TGTGCCAGCAGTTTCAGGACAGGCGATGGCTACACCTTC,CASSFRTGDGYTF
TRBJ1-3,TRBV7-3,-,-,TGTGCCAGCAGCTCAGGGGTTTCTGGAAACACCATATATTTT,CASSSGVSGNTIYF
TRBJ1-1,TRBV19,TRBD1,-,TGTGCCAGTAGTATACCGGGACAGGGACTCACTGAAGCTTTCTTT,CASSIPGQGLTEAFF
TRBJ1-2,TRBV5-1,-,-,TGCGCCAGCAGCTTGGAATTGGGGCCAGCTAACTATGGCTACACCTTC,CASSLELGPANYGYTF
TRBJ1-1,TRBV18,-,-,TGTGCCAGCTCACCACGGGAGACGGTCTTGAACACTGAAGCTTTCTTT,CASSPRETVLNTEAFF
TRBJ2-1,TRBV7-2,-,once,TGTGCCAGCAGCAAAAGCCGGGCCAGGGACAATGAGCAGTTCTTC,CASSKSRARDNEQFF
TRBJ2-3,TRBV2,TRBD2,-,TGTGCCAGCAAGGAGACTAGCGGGGGGTGGGATGGAGATACGCAGTATTTT,CASKETSGGWDGDTQYF
TRBJ2-3,TRBV9,-,-,TGTGCCAGCAGCGTAGGTTGGGGACTCACAGATACGCAGTATTTT,CASSVGWGLTDTQYF
TRBJ1-2,TRBV6-5,TRBD1,-,TGTGCCAGCAGTAGACAGGGCAGTTTCTATGGCTACACCTTC,CASSRQGSFYGYTF
TRBJ2-2,TRBV10-2,-,-,TGCGCCAGCAGTGGAAGCGTACAATCCACCGGGGAGCTGTTTTTT,CASSGSVQSTGELFF
TRBJ1-2,TRBV3-1/TRBV3-2,-,-,TGTGCCAGCAGCGGAAGGGGGACGGGTGGCTACACCTTC,CASSGRGTGGYTF
TRBJ1-1,TRBV11-2,-,-,TGTGCCAGCAGTTCCGACAGCTTGTCCCAAGCTTTCTTT,CASSSDSLSQAFF
TRBJ1-6,TRBV12-3/TRBV12-4,-,-,TGTGCCAGCAGTTTATTACTGAGCTCACCCCTCCACTTT,CASSLLLSSPLHF
TRBJ1-3,TRBV15,-,-,TGTGCCACCAGCAGACGGGATGGTGAAAACACCATATATTTT,CATSRRDGENTIYF
TRBJ1-4,TRBV7-2,TRBD1,-,TGTGCCAGCAGGCCTTTCCAGGGGGCGAGGGAACTGTTTTTT,CASRPFQGARELFF
TRBJ2-2,TRBV7-2,TRBD1,-,TGTGCCAGCAGCCACGGGACAGGGGTGACCGGGGAGCTGTTTTTT,CASSHGTGVTGELFF
TRBJ1-2,TRBV2,-,-,TGTGCCAGCAGTGAGTCGGGGGTGGTCTATGGCTACACCTTC,CASSESGVVYGYTF